The sequence of this T cell receptor beta chain was determined in a study of Ad26.COV2.S vaccination and SARS-CoV-2 variants. Study information: The vaccine Ad26.COV2.S was put into the muscle once, or twice with 56 days between.

Stated treatment: 19 received Ad26.COV2.S at low or high dose, single or two shots; several received placebo; per-sample allocation not given. Samples were taken on day 63 after the first vaccine or placebo injection. Generated by immunoSEQ multiplex PCR, the TCRdb table keeps only in-frame clones and is missing some. This repertoire shows about 350,000 clones, around 89% found once; its top ten account for approximately 5%. The CDR3 has 15 residues. V was trimmed by 0 bases and J by 0 bases, leaving 8 bases between them. Germline V CDR1 and CDR2: MNHEY, SVGEGT. Study-wide points: Across vaccine and placebo recipients, the breadth of non-spike TCRs was similar. Individuals receiving vaccine had higher spike-specific TCR breadth than placebo recipients did.

Points on this clone: What it binds is not known.

Sample: peripheral blood, taken in a trial of Ad26.COV2.S vaccine versus placebo. V is TRBV6-2 or TRBV6-3 and J is TRBJ1-1; D is ambiguous. This sequence was found in a person aged 18-60 years who received the Ad26.COV2.S COVID-19 vaccine or a placebo. CDR3 sequence (DNA): TGTGCCAGCAGTTACTCAGGCAGAGTGAACACTGAAGCTTTCTTT. It specifies CASSYSGRVNTEAFF.